Shown below are 7 T cell receptor beta chains from a single sample sequenced in a study of blood T cell repertoires in COVID-19 (dated by TCRdb to 2020 to 2021). Libraries were made using the immunoSEQ multiplex PCR assay. This is the immuneACCESS table as TCRdb keeps it, with only in-frame sequences that have V and J called. A part of the clones is gone; compared with another copy, unresolved V genes explain less than half, and the rest is unexplained. The sample contains around 250,000 clones, approximately 86% of them found a single time. The leading ten clones occupy 1.5% to 2% of the sample. The sequencing sample was made of PBMCs or T cells enriched from blood (not recorded which). Receptors were obtained from a woman aged 45-65 years who had recovered from COVID-19.

The chain carries TRBV10-2 and TRBJ2-7, with D maybe TRBD2 (6 bases). The length of the CDR3 is 14 residues. V lost 5 bases to trimming and J lost 0 bases, with 11 bases between them. Germline values: CDR1 WSHSY, CDR2 SAAADI. The CDR3 DNA follows: TGCGCCAGCAGTCAGACTAGGAACTCCTACGAGCAGTACTTC. Its translation is CASSQTRNSYEQYF.

The rearrangement links TRBV29-1 to TRBJ2-2, with TRBD1 matching over 7 bases. CDR3 length: 12 amino acids. Germline-derived CDR1 and CDR2 are SQVTM and ANQGSEA. With V trimmed by 7 bases and J by 6 bases, 5 bases remained unmatched. CDR3 region: CSAMQGAGELFF. As DNA, the CDR3 is TGCAGCGCCATGCAGGGGGCCGGGGAGCTGTTTTTT.

The rearrangement uses TRBV10-3 and TRBJ2-7; D perhaps matches TRBD1 (6 bases). The CDR3 loop spans 14 amino acids. Germline CDR1 and CDR2: ENHRY and SYGVKD. V gave up 4 bases and J gave up 2 bases, with 12 bases separating them. CDR3 sequence: CAISVGQGTYEQYF. CDR3 DNA: TGTGCCATCAGTGTCGGGCAGGGGACCTACGAGCAGTACTTC.

The chain is built from TRBV30 and TRBJ1-2, with a possible D match to TRBD1 (6 bases). This CDR3 is built from 12 residues. V lost 0 bases and J lost 13, with 15 bases in between. Germline CDR1 is GTSNPN and CDR2 is SVGIG (reference sequence). The CDR3 loop reads CAWSVAGVGGTF. DNA of the CDR3: TGTGCCTGGAGTGTAGCAGGGGTGGGTGGCACCTTC.

The chain joins TRBV6-1 to TRBJ2-5; TRBD1 aligns across 7 bases. Germline CDR1 and CDR2: MNHNS and SASEGT. This CDR3 region has 14 residues. V shed 3 bases and J 2 bases; nucleotides not matched to a gene: 3. The CDR3 protein is CASSDDRVQETQYF. CDR3 nucleotide sequence: TGTGCCAGCAGTGACGACAGGGTGCAAGAGACCCAGTACTTC.

The rearrangement joins TRBV4-1 to TRBJ2-3; 11 bases fit TRBD2. V shed 4 bases, J shed 5 bases, and the junction held 5 bases outside the gene matches. Germline CDR1 reads MGHRA; CDR2 reads YSYEKL. This CDR3 has 15 residues. The CDR3 spells CASSRGLAAVDTQYF. The CDR3 DNA reads as TGCGCCAGCAGCCGGGGACTAGCGGCAGTAGATACGCAGTATTTT.

The J gene is TRBJ2-7, the V gene TRBV9; the match to TRBD1 covers 7 bases. Germline CDR1 is SGDLS and CDR2 is YYNGEE. The CDR3 spans 12 residues. V lost 6 bases, J lost 3 bases, and 3 bases stayed unmatched. In DNA, the CDR3 is TGTGCCAGCAATTCAGGGGGCTACGAGCAGTACTTC. Its protein is CASNSGGYEQYF.